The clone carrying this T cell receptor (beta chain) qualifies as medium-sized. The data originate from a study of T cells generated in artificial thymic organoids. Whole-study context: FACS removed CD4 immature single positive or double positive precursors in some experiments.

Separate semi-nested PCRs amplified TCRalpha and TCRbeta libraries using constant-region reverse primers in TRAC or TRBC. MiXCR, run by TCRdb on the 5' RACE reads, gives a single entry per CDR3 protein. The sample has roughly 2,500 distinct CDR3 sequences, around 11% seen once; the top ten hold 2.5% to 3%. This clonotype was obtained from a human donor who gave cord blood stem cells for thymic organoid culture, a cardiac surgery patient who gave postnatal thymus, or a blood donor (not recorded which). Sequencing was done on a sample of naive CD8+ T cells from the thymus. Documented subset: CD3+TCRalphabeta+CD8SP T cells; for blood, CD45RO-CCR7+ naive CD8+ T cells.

CDR3 sequence (DNA): TGTGCCAGCAGTTTATCGATTGCGGGGGGGGACATTCAGTACTTC. This sequence encodes CASSLSIAGGDIQYF. The V call is TRBV27, the J call TRBJ2-4; 9 nucleotides agree with TRBD2. CDR3 length: 15 amino acids. The trim removed 0 bases at V and 8 bases at J, leaving 5 bases unmatched. Germline V gene data show CDR1 as MNHEY and CDR2 as SMNVEV (reference sequence).